What follows are 22 T cell receptor beta chains derived from one specimen sequenced in a study of cytomegalovirus exposure and HLA in healthy donors. The data were produced by immunoSEQ multiplex PCR, yet TCRdb's version contains in-frame clones alone and is incomplete. Of around 190,000 clones listed, roughly 86% were seen once; the top ten hold over 1.3%. The sample consisted of PBMCs. The receptors were gathered from a woman under 30 in good health and CMV-seronegative.

This clone was seen more than once but under ten times. The chain employs TRBV30 and TRBJ1-1; D is unclear. The CDR3 covers 11 residues. The ends were cut back, 0 bases at V and 9 bases at J, with 8 bases in the middle. Germline lookup yields CDR1 GTSNPN and CDR2 SVGIG (reference sequence). CDR3: CAWSVQVKAFF. CDR3 DNA: TGTGCCTGGAGTGTACAAGTTAAAGCTTTCTTT.

The chain carries TRBV6-1 and TRBJ1-4; 8 bases fit TRBD1. V trimming: 6 bases; J trimming: 8 bases; junction bases outside the gene matches: 11. The CDR3 spans 15 residues. Germline values: CDR1 MNHNS, CDR2 SASEGT. CDR3 nucleotides: TGTGCCAGCAGCCAAAGGGGAGGACAGGGAGAAAAACTGTTTTTT. It is translated as CASSQRGGQGEKLFF.

V gene TRBV6-1 combines with J gene TRBJ2-7; D ambiguous. Trimming stripped 2 bases from V and 3 bases from J, with 5 bases between. Per the germline V gene, CDR1 is MNHNS and CDR2 is SASEGT. The CDR3 extends over 12 amino acids. CDR3 protein: CASSERYYEQYF. As DNA, the CDR3 is TGTGCCAGCAGTGAACGGTACTACGAGCAGTACTTC.

The chain employs TRBV11-1 and TRBJ1-1; 8 bases map to TRBD1. This CDR3 has 18 amino acids. V trimming: 1 base; J trimming: 4 bases; junction bases outside the gene matches: 14. Per germline, CDR1 SGHAT and CDR2 FQDESV (reference sequence). In DNA, the CDR3 is TGTGCCAGCAGCTTAGATCGGGCAGGGGGCTTCGGGGGCACTGAAGCTTTCTTT. Translation: CASSLDRAGGFGGTEAFF. The full variable domain, its missing parts supplied by reference TRBV11-1 and TRBJ1-1, is EAEVAQSPRYKITEKSQAVAFWCDPISGHATLYWYRQILGQGPELLVQFQDESVVDDSQLPKDRFSAERLKGVDSTLKIQPAELGDSAMYLCASSLDRAGGFGGTEAFFGQGTRLTVV.

The chain uses TRBV7-3 and TRBJ1-1; the match to TRBD1 covers 8 bases. The CDR3 loop spans 13 amino acids. Per germline, CDR1 SGHTA and CDR2 FQGTGA. Unmatched junction bases numbered 9, after V lost 5 bases and J lost 10 bases. Here the CDR3 DNA reads TGTGCCAGCAGCCCCAACGGACAGGGTGGAGCTTTCTTT. Translating gives CASSPNGQGGAFF.

The genes are TRBV19 and TRBJ1-2; weak D call: TRBD1 (6 bases). The CDR3 runs 14 residues. Trimming removed 6 bases at V and 4 bases at J, with 15 bases between. Looked up from germline, CDR1 is LNHDA and CDR2 is SQIVND (reference sequence). The CDR3 reads CASRLGQRFYGYTF. CDR3 nucleotides: TGTGCCAGTAGACTAGGACAGCGATTCTATGGCTACACCTTC.

The V gene is TRBV10-3, the J gene TRBJ1-5, with 11 bases identical to TRBD1. The CDR3 is 14 amino acids. The junction had 1 base not matched to a gene; V was cut back by 4 bases and J by 5 bases. Per germline, CDR1 ENHRY and CDR2 SYGVKD. In DNA form, the CDR3 reads TGTGCCATCAGTGGGGGACAGGGGGATCAGCCCCAGCATTTT. Its protein product is CAISGGQGDQPQHF.

This chain uses TRBV5-6 with TRBJ1-1; no firm D call. CDR3 size: 14 residues. Looked up from germline, CDR1 is SGHDT and CDR2 is YYEEEE. Trimming removed 0 bases from V and 4 bases from J, with 10 bases in between. In nucleotides, the CDR3 is TGTGCCAGCAGCTTGGGCACCGCGCGCACTGAAGCTTTCTTT. Its translation is CASSLGTARTEAFF.

The genes are TRBV6-5 and TRBJ1-2; a weak D match, TRBD1 (5 bases). Germline V lookup: CDR1 MNHEY, CDR2 SVGAGI. Deletions cut 6 bases from V and 5 bases from J, with 13 bases between. The CDR3 contains 13 residues. In nucleotides, the CDR3 is TGTGCCAGCAGCGGGGGAGGGGTTTATGGCTACACCTTC. As protein: CASSGGGVYGYTF.

The chain employs TRBV27 and TRBJ2-7; TRBD1 aligns across 7 bases. Germline V gene sequence: CDR1 MNHEY, CDR2 SMNVEV (reference sequence). Losses at the gene ends were 0 bases for V and 3 bases for J; bases not matched to a gene: 2. The CDR3 has 14 amino acids. The CDR3 DNA reads as TGTGCCAGCAGTTTATCGGGGACAGTCTACGAGCAGTACTTC. Translation gives CASSLSGTVYEQYF.

This clone was seen just once. V usage is TRBV7-8 and J usage is TRBJ1-1; D is perhaps TRBD1 (6 bases). This CDR3 region has 15 residues. Trimming left V 5 bases short and J 6 bases short, with 19 bases between. In germline, CDR1 is SGHVS, CDR2 FQNEAQ. The CDR3 DNA reads TGTGCCAGCAGCCTCATCCTACAGGGTAGGGCTGAAGCTTTCTTT. As protein: CASSLILQGRAEAFF.

The J gene is TRBJ1-1, the V gene TRBV27, with 7 bases identical to TRBD1. Trimming removed 8 bases from V and 4 bases from J; junction bases left unmatched: 7. Per germline, CDR1 MNHEY and CDR2 SMNVEV (reference sequence). CDR3 length: 13 amino acids. CDR3 sequence: CASGPSGGTEAFF. The CDR3 coding sequence is TGTGCCAGCGGACCTTCAGGGGGCACTGAAGCTTTCTTT.

CDR3 amino acids: CSVEVGGSDTQYF. The CDR3 DNA reads as TGCAGCGTTGAGGTCGGGGGATCCGATACGCAGTATTTT. V gene TRBV29-1 combines with J gene TRBJ2-3; the D gene is possibly TRBD2 (6 bases). V shed 3 bases and J shed 6 bases, with 13 bases lying between them. The CDR3 has 13 amino acids. The germline CDR1 and CDR2 sequences are SQVTM and ANQGSEA.

This clone was seen just once. CDR3 nucleotide sequence: TGTGCCAGCAAACTGGCGGGAAAAGAGACCCAGTACTTC. As protein: CASKLAGKETQYF. This chain joins TRBV6-1 and TRBJ2-5; D is possibly TRBD2 (6 bases). The CDR3 is 13 residues long. Germline V lookup: CDR1 MNHNS, CDR2 SASEGT. Trimming took 7 bases from V and 3 from J, leaving 12 bases between them.

V and J are TRBV9 and TRBJ1-4; 9 bases are a match to TRBD1. The CDR3 runs 19 residues. Germline V gene data show CDR1 as SGDLS and CDR2 as YYNGEE. With V trimmed by 0 bases and J by 2 bases, 11 bases remained unmatched. The CDR3, as DNA: TGTGCCAGCAGCGTAGCGACCCCGACAGGGGGAGTGACTAATGAAAAACTGTTTTTT. Translated, it gives CASSVATPTGGVTNEKLFF.

V is TRBV5-1 and J is TRBJ2-7, with TRBD1 matching 8 bases. Per the germline V gene, CDR1 is SGHRS and CDR2 is YFSETQ. The V and J ends lost 4 bases and 5 bases, in that order; junction bases with no gene match: 8. This CDR3 comprises 14 residues. This CDR3 reads CASSIGQGDHEQYF. The DNA for the CDR3 is TGCGCCAGCAGCATCGGACAGGGAGACCACGAGCAGTACTTC.

This clone has a handful of counts. The chain is built from TRBV18 and TRBJ2-2; D gene unclear. V lost 2 bases to trimming and J lost 4 bases, with 8 bases between them. The CDR3 has 14 residues. Germline-derived CDR1 and CDR2 are KGHSH and LQKENI. CDR3 loop: CASSPASGTGELFF. As DNA, the CDR3 is TGTGCCAGCTCACCAGCGTCGGGCACCGGGGAGCTGTTTTTT.

This chain links TRBV9 with TRBJ2-3; no definite D call. V shed 0 bases and J shed 0 bases, with 5 bases lying between them. The germline V gene encodes CDR1 SGDLS and CDR2 YYNGEE. CDR3 size: 14 residues. The CDR3 nucleotides read TGTGCCAGCAGCGTAGATGGCAGCACAGATACGCAGTATTTT. Its protein is CASSVDGSTDTQYF.

V gene TRBV2 combines with J gene TRBJ1-4; a weak D match, TRBD1 (5 bases). The germline CDR1 and CDR2 sequences are SNHLY and FYNNEI. Trimming removed 7 bases at V and 7 bases at J, with 16 bases between. The CDR3 totals 14 residues. The chain's CDR3 is CASTMTEMAEKLFF. The CDR3, as DNA: TGTGCCAGCACCATGACAGAAATGGCTGAAAAACTGTTTTTT.

The chain has TRBV19 and TRBJ2-4, with 11 positions matching TRBD2. The CDR3 is 19 residues long. Per the germline V gene, CDR1 is LNHDA and CDR2 is SQIVND (reference sequence). The V gene end was trimmed by 5 bases and the J gene end by 0 bases; junction bases not matched to a gene: 12. The CDR3 DNA reads TGTGCCAGTAGTTTAATAGCGGGGGGGATTTTGGAAGCCAAAAACATTCAGTACTTC. It is translated as CASSLIAGGILEAKNIQYF.

V gene TRBV30 combines with J gene TRBJ2-4; 9 positions agree with TRBD1. Per germline, CDR1 GTSNPN and CDR2 SVGIG (reference sequence). The junction had 6 bases not matched to a gene; V was cut back by 5 bases and J by 4 bases. CDR3 length: 14 amino acids. The CDR3 DNA follows: TGTGCCTGGGAACCTGACAGGGGGAAAAACATTCAGTACTTC. Translating it yields CAWEPDRGKNIQYF.

This chain uses TRBV5-1 with TRBJ2-2, with 7 positions matching TRBD1. CDR3 length: 15 amino acids. Losses at the gene ends were 2 bases for V and 2 bases for J; bases not matched to a gene: 3. Germline CDR1 SGHRS, CDR2 YFSETQ. This CDR3 reads CASSLRQGNTGELFF. CDR3 DNA: TGCGCCAGCAGCTTACGACAGGGCAACACCGGGGAGCTGTTTTTT. Based on the CDR3 plus reference TRBV5-1 and TRBJ2-2, the full variable domain is KAGVTQTPRYLIKTRGQQVTLSCSPISGHRSVSWYQQTPGQGLQFLFEYFSETQRNKGNFPGRFSGRQFSNSRSEMNVSTLELGDSALYLCASSLRQGNTGELFFGEGSRLTVL.